These 3 T cell receptor beta chains were sequenced from one sample in a study of T cell responses to AZD1222 COVID-19 vaccine. Sequencing used immunoSEQ multiplex PCR; TCRdb keeps in-frame clones, though not all of them. Among around 140,000 clones, more than 85% were seen once, and the ten largest hold approximately 2%. The sequencing here drew on peripheral blood, taken 28 days after the second AZD1222 dose. The receptors derive from an adult who received the AZD1222 COVID-19 vaccine.

The chain joins TRBV24-1 to TRBJ2-3, with 12 nucleotides matching TRBD2. Germline trimming cut 4 bases from V and 3 bases from J; bases unmatched to any gene: 4. The CDR3 runs 16 residues. CDR1 is KGHDR and CDR2 is SFDVKD in the germline V gene. In DNA form, the CDR3 reads TGTGCCACCAGTGAATTGACTAGCGGGAGTACAGATACGCAGTATTTT. It codes for CATSELTSGSTDTQYF.

The chain joins TRBV25-1 to TRBJ2-5, with 7 bases matching TRBD1. Germline CDR1 and CDR2: MGHDK and SYGVNS. The length of the CDR3 is 15 residues. The trim removed 4 bases at V and 2 bases at J, leaving 7 bases unmatched. CDR3 nucleotides: TGTGCCAGCAGTGGGAGACAGGGATCACAAGAGACCCAGTACTTC. Translated, it gives CASSGRQGSQETQYF.

The chain joins TRBV19 to TRBJ2-2, with 9 nucleotides matching TRBD1. With V trimmed by 10 bases and J by 6 bases, 9 bases remained unmatched. CDR1 LNHDA and CDR2 SQIVND come from the germline V gene (reference sequence). The CDR3 is 14 residues long. The CDR3 spells CATSGTGFSGELFF. In DNA, the CDR3 is TGTGCCACTTCCGGGACAGGGTTCTCCGGGGAGCTGTTTTTT.